Listed below are T cell receptor beta chains from one sample, sequenced in a study of lymphopenia after photon versus proton radiotherapy. Profiled with immunoSEQ multiplex PCR; TCRdb holds only in-frame clones, not every one. The data show 30,000 to 35,000 clones, 85% to 90% seen once. The input for sequencing was peripheral blood, taken from a patient treated with proton-based radiotherapy. The receptor set was obtained from a woman aged 65 to 85 with pancreatic cancer. Some clones in this sample may be carry-over from other donors' samples. The CDR3 runs from the conserved cysteine through the conserved F or W. A D gene is named only where the DNA matches it firmly. Rows give clone size only sometimes, using once, few, many, or a class for an expanded clone.

clone_size	j_call	d_call	v_call	cdr3_nt	cdr3_aa
.	TRBJ1-2	TRBD1	TRBV5-1	TGCGCCAGCAGCTTGGAGGGACAGGGGGAACGTGGCTACACCTTC	CASSLEGQGERGYTF
once	TRBJ2-5	.	TRBV29-1	TGCAGCGTTGAACCGTCCGATGAGACCCAGTACTTC	CSVEPSDETQYF
.	TRBJ2-3	.	TRBV5-1	TGCGCCAGCAGTCATAGGGGGGTTAGCACAGATACGCAGTATTTT	CASSHRGVSTDTQYF
.	TRBJ1-5	TRBD1	TRBV6-1	TGTGCCAGCAGTTCTGCAGGGGGGGATCAGCCCCAGCATTTT	CASSSAGGDQPQHF
.	TRBJ2-2	.	TRBV5-6	TGTGCCAGCAGCCCTTGGGGGAGAGGAGCCGGGGAGCTGTTTTTT	CASSPWGRGAGELFF
once	TRBJ2-7	.	TRBV28	TGTGCCAGCAGTTTACCCAGGCAGCCCTACGAGCAGTACTTC	CASSLPRQPYEQYF
.	TRBJ2-7	.	TRBV11-3	TGTGCCAGCAGCGATACGGCCGTTCCCTACGAGCAGTACTTC	CASSDTAVPYEQYF
few	TRBJ1-2	.	TRBV7-9	TGTGCCAGCAGCTCCGTTGAGTTGCGATTAAGGGAGTCGTGGGGCTACACCTTC	CASSSVELRLRESWGYTF
.	TRBJ2-7	TRBD1	TRBV28	TGTGCCAGCCAGCTTAGGGACAGGGCCTACGAGCAGTACTTC	CASQLRDRAYEQYF
few	TRBJ2-5	TRBD1	TRBV11-2	TGTGCCAGCAGCTTACTCCTAGGGGGCGGTCAGGAGACCCAGTACTTC	CASSLLLGGGQETQYF
.	TRBJ2-7	.	TRBV11-3	TGTGCCAGCAGCGTTGGACCTGGGGACGAGCAGTACTTC	CASSVGPGDEQYF
.	TRBJ2-2	.	TRBV1	TGCACCAGCAGCCAAGATCAGGGTAGCGGGAGAATCAGCACCGGGGAGCTGTTTTTT	CTSSQDQGSGRISTGELFF
.	TRBJ2-7	.	TRBV6-5	TGTGCCACCCAGCAGAACGGGGTGCCGGAGCAGTACTTC	CATQQNGVPEQYF
few	TRBJ2-7	TRBD1	TRBV4-3	TGCGCCAGCAGCCAAGATCGGGCAGGGGGCGCTTACGAGCAGTACTTC	CASSQDRAGGAYEQYF
.	TRBJ2-2	.	TRBV19	TGTGCCAGTAGTAGCAGATTACAGAACACCGGGGAGCTGTTTTTT	CASSSRLQNTGELFF
.	TRBJ2-2	.	TRBV29-1	TGCAGCACCCGGGACCTCAACACCGGGGAGCTGTTTTTT	CSTRDLNTGELFF
.	TRBJ1-1	.	TRBV4-3	TGCGCCAGCAGCCAAGAGGTCCAGGGGAGCACTGAAGCTTTCTTT	CASSQEVQGSTEAFF
.	TRBJ2-7	.	TRBV18	TGTGCCAGCTCACCAGAGACAGAGGCCTACGAGCAGTACTTC	CASSPETEAYEQYF
.	TRBJ2-3	.	TRBV7-9	TGTGCCAGCAGCCTCGGAACAGATACGCAGTATTTT	CASSLGTDTQYF
few	TRBJ2-3	TRBD2	TRBV19	TGTGCCAGTACCCGGACTAGCGGGAGGAAAGATACGCAGTATTTT	CASTRTSGRKDTQYF
.	TRBJ2-2	TRBD2	TRBV5-5	TGTGCCAGCAGCTTGCAAGCGGGAGGGCCTTACACCGGGGAGCTGTTTTTT	CASSLQAGGPYTGELFF
once	TRBJ1-4	.	TRBV5-1	TGCGCCAGCAGCTTCGGGCCGTCCGAGGATGAAAAACTGTTTTTT	CASSFGPSEDEKLFF
.	TRBJ1-3	.	TRBV5-1	TGCGCCAGCAGCTTGGCCGAGGGTGAAATAGGAAACACCATATATTTT	CASSLAEGEIGNTIYF
once	TRBJ1-2	.	TRBV19	TGTGCCAGTACCCGGGGGGACATGTATGGCTACACCTTC	CASTRGDMYGYTF
.	TRBJ2-1	.	TRBV7-6	TGTGCCAGCAGCTTGAGGGCCGGAGACTACAGTTTGTATGAGCAGTTCTTC	CASSLRAGDYSLYEQFF
.	TRBJ2-7	TRBD1	TRBV19	TGTGCCAGTAGTACGCGCCGGGACAGAGACTACGAGCAGTACTTC	CASSTRRDRDYEQYF
.	TRBJ2-1	.	TRBV19	TGTGCCAGTAGTTTCTTGGGAAATTCGGTCAACAATGAGCAGTTCTTC	CASSFLGNSVNNEQFF
.	TRBJ2-1	TRBD2	TRBV5-8	TGTGCCAGCAGCTTAGTTGGGACTAGCAGTTACAATGAGCAGTTCTTC	CASSLVGTSSYNEQFF
.	TRBJ2-6	TRBD2	TRBV28	TGTGCCAGCAGTTTTTCTAGCGGTGGAAGGGGCTCTGGGGCCAACGTCCTGACTTTC	CASSFSSGGRGSGANVLTF
.	TRBJ2-7	TRBD2	TRBV5-1	TGCGCCAGCAGCTCGGGACTAGCCCCCTACGAGCAGTACTTC	CASSSGLAPYEQYF
once	TRBJ1-2	TRBD1	TRBV6-5	TGTGCCAGCAGCAGGACAGGCTGGGACGGCTACACCTTC	CASSRTGWDGYTF
.	TRBJ1-5	.	TRBV23-1	TGCGCCAGCAGTCAAACGGGTCAGCCCCAGCATTTT	CASSQTGQPQHF
few	TRBJ1-4	.	TRBV7-9	TGTGCCAGCAGCAAGGGATCGGCTAATGAAAAACTGTTTTTT	CASSKGSANEKLFF